Below, 9 T cell receptor beta chains from the same sample are listed, as sequenced in a study of blood T cell repertoires in COVID-19. The method was immunoSEQ multiplex PCR; TCRdb's version includes in-frame clones alone and lacks a portion of them. The table lists about 320,000 clones, around 86% of them singletons. Sequenced: PBMCs or T cells enriched from blood (not recorded which). These receptors all come from a man aged 60 to 75 who had recovered from COVID-19.

The gene calls are TRBV30 and TRBJ1-6; 7 bases match TRBD1. The J segment lost 9 bases and the V segment lost 3 bases, leaving 5 bases of the junction unmatched. From germline, CDR1 is GTSNPN and CDR2 SVGIG (reference sequence). This CDR3 spans 13 amino acids. CDR3 DNA sequence: TGTGCCTGGAGGACCCAGGGGGTTTCACCCCTCCACTTT. Protein product: CAWRTQGVSPLHF.

V usage is TRBV20-1 and J usage is TRBJ2-7; 13 bases align to TRBD2. The CDR3 loop spans 16 amino acids. Germline loops: CDR1 DFQATT, CDR2 SNEGSKA (reference sequence). V lost 3 bases and J lost 4; bases outside the gene matches: 9. The CDR3 region is CSASLTSGRAGYEQYF. The CDR3 region has the DNA TGCAGTGCTAGTCTAACTAGCGGGAGGGCCGGGTACGAGCAGTACTTC.

The rearrangement uses TRBV2 and TRBJ2-5, with D uncertain. The CDR3 is 13 residues long. CDR1 and CDR2 from the germline V gene are SNHLY and FYNNEI. Trimming shortened V by 6 bases and J by 0 bases, and 8 bases separated the two germline ends. CDR3 nucleotides: TGTGCCAGCAGCGCGGAATACCAAGAGACCCAGTACTTC. This translates into CASSAEYQETQYF.

The rearrangement joins TRBV7-8 to TRBJ1-6, with TRBD1 matching over 12 bases. V dropped 5 bases and J dropped 8; count of bases not matched to a gene: 7. The CDR3 is 16 amino acids. Looked up from germline, CDR1 is SGHVS and CDR2 is FQNEAQ. CDR3 sequence: CASSQPGQGADSPLHF. CDR3 DNA sequence: TGTGCCAGCAGCCAACCGGGACAGGGGGCGGATTCACCCCTCCACTTT.

This chain joins TRBV28 and TRBJ1-4, with D tentatively TRBD1 (6 bases). This CDR3 spans 15 amino acids. CDR1 and CDR2 from the germline V gene are MDHEN and SYDVKM. Trimming removed 2 bases from V and 7 bases from J, with 14 bases in between. The CDR3 sequence is CASSLGGGAFEKLFF. The CDR3 DNA reads as TGTGCCAGCAGTTTAGGCGGGGGGGCTTTTGAAAAACTGTTTTTT. Using reference TRBV28 and TRBJ1-4 for the parts outside the CDR3, the full variable domain is DVKVTQSSRYLVKRTGEKVFLECVQDMDHENMFWYRQDPGLGLRLIYFSYDVKMKEKGDIPEGYSVSREKKERFSLILESASTNQTSMYLCASSLGGGAFEKLFFGSGTQLSVL.

This chain uses TRBV11-2 with TRBJ2-7, with 7 bases that match TRBD2. V trimming: 1 base; J trimming: 2 bases; junction bases outside the gene matches: 17. CDR3 length: 19 amino acids. CDR1 and CDR2 from the germline V gene are SGHAT and FQNNGV. DNA for the CDR3: TGTGCCAGCAGCTTAGGGCCCGGTCATAGGAGCGGGGCCACCTACGAGCAGTACTTC. It codes for CASSLGPGHRSGATYEQYF.

This clone was seen a few times. This chain joins TRBV10-1 and TRBJ2-2; TRBD2 matches at 8 bases. The CDR3 runs 15 residues. V dropped 0 bases and J dropped 3; count of bases not matched to a gene: 0. The germline gives CDR1 WNHNN, CDR2 SYGVQD (reference sequence). In nucleotides, the CDR3 is TGCGCCAGCAGTGAGTCGCGGGGGGACACCGGGGAGCTGTTTTTT. It yields the protein CASSESRGDTGELFF.

CDR3 coding DNA: TGTGCCAGCAGTCTTCTTAGGGGCTCCTACAATGAGCAGTTCTTC. Translating it yields CASSLLRGSYNEQFF. V usage is TRBV7-3 and J usage is TRBJ2-1; TRBD1 might be the D (5 bases). There are 15 residues in the CDR3. Germline V gene data show CDR1 as SGHTA and CDR2 as FQGTGA. V was trimmed by 6 bases and J by 0 bases, leaving 12 bases between them.

In its sample, this clone was seen once. The rearrangement links TRBV2 to TRBJ2-7, with 7 positions matching TRBD1. Germline V gene data show CDR1 as SNHLY and CDR2 as FYNNEI. V gave up 7 bases and J gave up 2 bases; unmatched junction bases: 5. The CDR3 has 13 residues. The DNA of the CDR3 is TGTGCCAGCAAGTGGGACAGAACCTACGAGCAGTACTTC. Translated, it gives CASKWDRTYEQYF.